This TCR beta chain is from a study of radiation and T cells in renal cell carcinoma. About the research overall: Nephrectomy followed 15 Gy stereotactic body radiation by 4 weeks. General study results and limits: Top tumor clonotypes rose in blood 2 weeks post-radiation, then contracted. Pretreatment tumor biopsies were lacking, so baseline clonotypes are unknown.

Described time point: blood 2 weeks post-SBRT. As for treatment: 15 Gy SBRT to primary tumor, nephrectomy 4 weeks later. The germline gives CDR1 KGHSH, CDR2 LQKENI. The CDR3 consists of 13 residues. Trimming pared 3 bases from V and 5 bases from J, leaving 9 bases between. Data came from immunoSEQ multiplex PCR; TCRdb stores just in-frame clones and leaves some out. The sample lists 100,000 to 150,000 clones; 81% were seen once. Comment on this clone: As yet, its antigen is unknown.

J is TRBJ2-3 and V is TRBV18, with D hard to call. Material: blood, obtained from a patient whose treatment included radiotherapy and nephrectomy. The receptor comes from a man aged 50 to 60 with renal cell carcinoma. The CDR3: CASSPIPGDTQYF. The CDR3 DNA is TGTGCCAGCTCACCTATTCCGGGAGATACGCAGTATTTT.